The rows below give T cell receptor beta chains drawn from one sample of a study of T cell repertoires in cytomegalovirus infection. TCRdb analysed the reads with MiXCR anew, one entry per CDR3 protein. Of a few hundred thousand distinct CDR3 sequences in the sample, about 17% were seen once. Sequencing input: PBMCs. The origin of the receptors is a human donor in good health (CMV status not recorded). Some clones in this sample may be carry-over from other donors' samples. Both conserved end residues are part of each CDR3. D genes are given only for firm matches. Only some rows state a clone size, as once, few, many or a class for expanded clones.

j_gene: TRBJ2-7
v_gene: TRBV2
abundance: few
d_gene: NA
CDR3nt: TGTGCCAGCATACATGACTGGAGCTCCTACGAGCAGTACTTC
CDR3aa: CASIHDWSSYEQYF

j_gene: TRBJ1-1
v_gene: TRBV18
abundance: few
d_gene: NA
CDR3nt: TGTGCCAGCTCACCATTACCCGGGCAGTCCGAAGCTTTCTTT
CDR3aa: CASSPLPGQSEAFF

j_gene: TRBJ1-5
v_gene: TRBV7-2
abundance: many
d_gene: NA
CDR3nt: TGTGCCAGCAGCTTATGGGCAGGAATAAGTCAGCCCCAGCATTTT
CDR3aa: CASSLWAGISQPQHF

j_gene: TRBJ1-1
v_gene: TRBV4-2
abundance: few
d_gene: TRBD1
CDR3nt: TGTGCCAGCAGCCAAGAGGACAGGGTAGTGAACACTGAAGCTTTCTTT
CDR3aa: CASSQEDRVVNTEAFF

j_gene: TRBJ2-3
v_gene: TRBV7-8
abundance: many
d_gene: NA
CDR3nt: TGTGCCAGCAGCTCCCTCGGGACCGAAAAACTCACAGATACGCAGTATTTT
CDR3aa: CASSSLGTEKLTDTQYF

j_gene: TRBJ1-5
v_gene: TRBV19
abundance: NA
d_gene: TRBD1
CDR3nt: TGTGCCAGTAACCCTCACAGGGGGAATCAGCCCCAGCATTTT
CDR3aa: CASNPHRGNQPQHF

j_gene: TRBJ2-5
v_gene: TRBV23-1
abundance: few
d_gene: NA
CDR3nt: TGCGCCAGCAGTCAATCGACGGGGAAGAGAGAGACCCAGTACTTC
CDR3aa: CASSQSTGKRETQYF

j_gene: TRBJ1-6
v_gene: TRBV7-8
abundance: many
d_gene: TRBD1
CDR3nt: TGTGCCAGCAGCTTAGCGGGGGGCACAGGGGGGAATTCACCCCTCCACTTT
CDR3aa: CASSLAGGTGGNSPLHF

j_gene: TRBJ2-3
v_gene: TRBV5-1
abundance: few
d_gene: TRBD2
CDR3nt: TGCGCCAGCAGCTTGGATCCTAGCGGGGGGGCATATACGCAGTATTTT
CDR3aa: CASSLDPSGGAYTQYF

j_gene: TRBJ1-1
v_gene: TRBV6-2/TRBV6-3
abundance: many
d_gene: NA
CDR3nt: TGTGCCAGCAGTCAGATAACTGAAGCTTTCTTT
CDR3aa: CASSQITEAFF

j_gene: TRBJ2-7
v_gene: TRBV7-2
abundance: many
d_gene: NA
CDR3nt: TGTGCCAGCAGCTTAAGCAGAATTAGCTCCTACGAGCAGTACTTC
CDR3aa: CASSLSRISSYEQYF

j_gene: TRBJ2-7
v_gene: TRBV7-2
abundance: NA
d_gene: TRBD2
CDR3nt: TGTGCCAGCAACTTAGCGGGGGGGCTGGACGAGCAGTACTTC
CDR3aa: CASNLAGGLDEQYF

j_gene: TRBJ2-1
v_gene: TRBV10-3
abundance: few
d_gene: NA
CDR3nt: TGTGCCATCAGCGTTGGGGGGCCAGTTTCCGATGAGCAGTTCTTC
CDR3aa: CAISVGGPVSDEQFF

j_gene: TRBJ2-6
v_gene: TRBV7-3
abundance: many
d_gene: NA
CDR3nt: TGTGCCAGCAGCCCCACAGGGTTTGGGGCCAACGTCCTGACTTTC
CDR3aa: CASSPTGFGANVLTF

j_gene: TRBJ2-2
v_gene: TRBV11-2
abundance: few
d_gene: NA
CDR3nt: TGTGCCAGCAGCTCTCGAGCGACCACGAACACCGGGGAGCTGTTTTTT
CDR3aa: CASSSRATTNTGELFF

j_gene: TRBJ2-5
v_gene: TRBV20-1
abundance: few
d_gene: TRBD2
CDR3nt: TGCAGTGCTAGAGGGGTCCGACTAGCGGGCCCTCGGGAGACCCAGTACTTC
CDR3aa: CSARGVRLAGPRETQYF

j_gene: TRBJ2-7
v_gene: TRBV18
abundance: few
d_gene: NA
CDR3nt: TGTGCCAGCTCACCACCGGAGGGGGCTCCCTACGAGCAGTACTTC
CDR3aa: CASSPPEGAPYEQYF

j_gene: TRBJ2-3
v_gene: TRBV28
abundance: many
d_gene: NA
CDR3nt: TGTGCCAGCAGTTTAAGAGAGGGCAGGAGCACAGATACGCAGTATTTT
CDR3aa: CASSLREGRSTDTQYF

j_gene: TRBJ1-5
v_gene: TRBV6-2/TRBV6-3
abundance: many
d_gene: NA
CDR3nt: TGTGCCAGCAGCGGACCTCCACTGGCAGGGAAGCAGCCCCAGCATTTT
CDR3aa: CASSGPPLAGKQPQHF

j_gene: TRBJ2-5
v_gene: TRBV5-1
abundance: NA
d_gene: TRBD1
CDR3nt: TGCGCCAGCAGCCTTGATTCGCAGGGGGCCCAACAGTACTTC
CDR3aa: CASSLDSQGAQQYF

j_gene: TRBJ1-3
v_gene: TRBV7-7
abundance: many
d_gene: NA
CDR3nt: TGTGCTAGCAGTCCTTTGCAAGGGGGTTGGAGCTCTGGAAACACCATATATTTT
CDR3aa: CASSPLQGGWSSGNTIYF

j_gene: TRBJ2-2
v_gene: TRBV12-3/TRBV12-4
abundance: NA
d_gene: TRBD1
CDR3nt: TGTGCCAGCAGACGGACAGGGGGTGGCGGGGAGCTGTTTTTT
CDR3aa: CASRRTGGGGELFF

j_gene: TRBJ2-5
v_gene: TRBV10-3
abundance: many
d_gene: NA
CDR3nt: TGTGCCATCAGTGAGTCGAATCGGGGCGGGACCCAGTACTTC
CDR3aa: CAISESNRGGTQYF

j_gene: TRBJ2-1
v_gene: TRBV19
abundance: NA
d_gene: NA
CDR3nt: TGTGCCAGTAGTAAAGGTCACCGGACCCCTAGCTCCTACAATGAGCAGTTCTTC
CDR3aa: CASSKGHRTPSSYNEQFF

j_gene: TRBJ2-3
v_gene: TRBV7-2
abundance: many
d_gene: TRBD2
CDR3nt: TGTGCCAGCAGCTTACTGCGGGGGGGCACAGATACGCAGTATTTT
CDR3aa: CASSLLRGGTDTQYF

j_gene: TRBJ2-1
v_gene: TRBV4-1
abundance: NA
d_gene: NA
CDR3nt: TGCGCCAGCAGCCCGTCGGGGGCGGGATCCTACAATGAGCAGTTCTTC
CDR3aa: CASSPSGAGSYNEQFF